Described below is a single T cell receptor beta chain sequence and its context. Clones were sequenced by immunoSEQ multiplex PCR, and TCRdb holds only the in-frame ones, with some missing. The sample shows about 130,000 clones, 75% to 95% of them seen only once. The data are from a study of control samples from healthy donors and cancer patients. Germline CDR1 is GTSNPN and CDR2 is SVGIG (reference sequence). CDR3 length: 13 amino acids. The junction had 6 bases not matched to a gene; V was cut back by 5 bases and J by 10 bases. The gene calls are TRBV30 and TRBJ1-6; 9 bases are a match to TRBD1. The specimen was blood. This TCR derives from a middle-aged man in good health. The CDR3 bases are TGTGCCTGGGTAGGGACAGGGACGTCACCCCTCCACTTT. This sequence encodes CAWVGTGTSPLHF.